The 24 T cell receptor beta chains in this list originate from one sample, sequenced in a study of OX40 agonist ivuxolimab in advanced cancers. Generated by immunoSEQ multiplex PCR, the TCRdb table keeps only in-frame clones and is missing some. The table lists approximately 130,000 clones, roughly 91% of them singletons. The specimen was CD4+ or CD8+ T cells sorted from blood, collected in a trial of the OX40 agonist ivuxolimab. These receptors were taken from an adult with an advanced solid tumor such as melanoma, head and neck, liver or kidney cancer.

The chain is built from TRBV18 and TRBJ2-7; TRBD1 agrees at 10 bases. Trimming cost V 3 bases and J 5 bases; bases outside gene matches: 1. CDR1 is KGHSH, CDR2 LQKENI, per germline. CDR3 size: 13 residues. The CDR3 sequence: CASSPGQGNEQYF. The CDR3 nucleotides are TGTGCCAGCTCACCGGGACAGGGGAACGAGCAGTACTTC.

The chain recombines TRBV4-2 with TRBJ1-1, with D unclear. There are 15 residues in the CDR3. V lost 1 base and J 4 bases, leaving 13 bases between the germline ends. The germline CDR1 and CDR2 sequences are LGHNA and YNFKEQ. CDR3 region: CASSQGGGMVTEAFF. CDR3 coding DNA: TGTGCCAGCAGCCAAGGGGGAGGAATGGTCACTGAAGCTTTCTTT.

The chain joins TRBV4-3 to TRBJ2-1; D is ambiguous. Germline CDR1 is LGHNA and CDR2 is YSLEER. The V and J ends lost 4 bases and 4 bases respectively, with 17 bases between them. The CDR3 has 16 residues. CDR3 nucleotide sequence: TGCGCCAGCAGCCGTCTAAACTTACCTCCATACAATGAGCAGTTCTTC. Its protein product is CASSRLNLPPYNEQFF.

The chain combines TRBV28 with TRBJ2-7; no reliable D call. Germline CDR1 MDHEN, CDR2 SYDVKM. This CDR3 has 12 residues. V was clipped by 5 bases and J by 2 bases, with 7 bases between them. This chain's CDR3 is CASSPPTYEQYF. The CDR3, as DNA: TGTGCCAGCAGTCCCCCCACCTACGAGCAGTACTTC.

The CDR3 sequence: CASSQRSGGNTGELFF. In DNA form, the CDR3 reads TGTGCCAGCAGCCAACGTAGCGGGGGGAACACCGGGGAGCTGTTTTTT. The V and J genes are TRBV14 and TRBJ2-2; TRBD2 matches at 9 bases. Unmatched junction bases numbered 2, after V lost 2 bases and J lost 1 base. The CDR3 contains 16 residues. Per germline, CDR1 SGHDN and CDR2 FVKESK.

This clone was detected only a few times. The chain combines TRBV5-1 with TRBJ1-1; D is possibly TRBD1 (5 bases). In germline, CDR1 is SGHRS, CDR2 YFSETQ. The CDR3 length is 15 residues. With 0 bases removed from V and 1 base from J, the gap between germline ends came to 10 bases. In DNA form, the CDR3 reads TGCGCCAGCAGCTTGGGGCTAGGACAGAACACTGAAGCTTTCTTT. It codes for CASSLGLGQNTEAFF.

The genes are TRBV6-1 and TRBJ1-1; D is unclear. Germline V gene sequence: CDR1 MNHNS, CDR2 SASEGT. CDR3 length: 14 residues. V shed 7 bases and J shed 0 bases, with 12 bases lying between them. DNA for the CDR3: TGTGCCAGCAAGGTGGGCAACTTGAACACTGAAGCTTTCTTT. Protein sequence: CASKVGNLNTEAFF.

J is TRBJ1-5 and V is TRBV7-2, with D possibly TRBD1 on 5 matching bases. Trimming took off 5 bases at V and 7 bases at J, with 12 bases between the two ends. Germline V gene lookup returns CDR1 SGHTA and CDR2 FQGNSA. CDR3 length equals 13 residues. The CDR3 bases are TGTGCCAGCAGCAGGGGACGGGAACAGCCCCAGCATTTT. Its protein product is CASSRGREQPQHF.

This clone was detected once. This sequence joins TRBV7-9 and TRBJ1-4; 7 bases agree with TRBD1. This CDR3 has 18 amino acids. CDR1 is SEHNR and CDR2 is FQNEAQ in the germline V gene (reference sequence). V gave up 4 bases and J gave up 2 bases; unmatched junction bases: 13. The CDR3 sequence is CASSSPTGRTGTNEKLFF. DNA for the CDR3: TGTGCCAGCAGCTCCCCGACAGGGAGGACTGGGACTAATGAAAAACTGTTTTTT.

The chain couples TRBV6-5 to TRBJ2-1, with D possibly being TRBD1 (5 bases). Germline CDR1 MNHEY, CDR2 SVGAGI. The V gene lost 6 bases and the J gene lost 6 bases, with 12 bases spanning the gap. CDR3 length equals 13 residues. The CDR3 spells CASRTAPGNEQFF. The CDR3 DNA reads TGTGCCAGCAGGACAGCTCCGGGCAATGAGCAGTTCTTC.

The rearrangement uses TRBV4-1 and TRBJ1-3, with TRBD1 identical over 8 bases. The length of the CDR3 is 17 residues. Germline V gene lookup returns CDR1 MGHRA and CDR2 YSYEKL. With V trimmed by 4 bases and J by 0 bases, 8 bases remained unmatched. CDR3 nucleotides: TGCGCCAGCAGCCCCCGGGACAGGACCATCTCTGGAAACACCATATATTTT. It encodes CASSPRDRTISGNTIYF.

The V call is TRBV6-6, the J call TRBJ2-7; D is uncertain. The V gene's germline CDR1 is MNHNY and CDR2 SVGAGI (reference sequence). Deletions cut 0 bases from V and 2 bases from J, with 2 bases between. The CDR3 length is 12 residues. CDR3 in amino acids: CASSYSPYEQYF. In nucleotides, the CDR3 is TGTGCCAGCAGTTACTCCCCCTACGAGCAGTACTTC.

The chain uses TRBV4-3 and TRBJ2-7, with a possible D match to TRBD1 (5 bases). V lost 0 bases to trimming and J lost 2 bases, with 17 bases between them. Germline CDR1 is LGHNA and CDR2 is YSLEER. The CDR3 covers 17 residues. The CDR3 DNA reads as TGCGCCAGCAGCCAAGATAATCCAGTGGACACAACCTACGAGCAGTACTTC. Protein: CASSQDNPVDTTYEQYF.

The chain uses TRBV6-5 and TRBJ1-1; D not certain. Germline V CDR1 and CDR2: MNHEY, SVGAGI. The CDR3 runs to 14 residues. V was pared by 0 bases and J by 0 bases, with 5 bases between. In DNA form, the CDR3 reads TGTGCCAGCAGTTACTCGACATTGAACACTGAAGCTTTCTTT. The encoded protein is CASSYSTLNTEAFF.

The V and J genes are TRBV5-1 and TRBJ1-2; TRBD1 agrees at 7 bases. This CDR3 is 15 amino acids long. V shed 2 bases, J shed 4 bases, and the junction held 8 bases outside the gene matches. CDR1 and CDR2 (germline): SGHRS, YFSETQ. CDR3 DNA sequence: TGCGCCAGCAGCTTCGACAGGGTCAAATCCTATGGCTACACCTTC. Residues: CASSFDRVKSYGYTF. Full variable domain (remainder filled in from reference TRBV5-1 and TRBJ1-2): KAGVTQTPRYLIKTRGQQVTLSCSPISGHRSVSWYQQTPGQGLQFLFEYFSETQRNKGNFPGRFSGRQFSNSRSEMNVSTLELGDSALYLCASSFDRVKSYGYTFGSGTRLTVV.

The chain links TRBV7-2 to TRBJ1-6, with 10 bases fitting TRBD1. Germline V CDR1 and CDR2: SGHTA, FQGNSA. V was clipped by 6 bases and J by 10 bases; unmatched bases: 6. The CDR3 runs to 14 residues. CDR3 loop: CASSTDRGRSPLHF. The CDR3 DNA is TGTGCCAGCAGTACCGACAGGGGGCGATCACCCCTCCACTTT.

Comments on this clone: The junction does not match germline at one end; this may be a read error. The J gene is TRBJ1-4, the V gene TRBV7-9; no clear D. The germline CDR1 and CDR2 sequences are SEHNR and FQNEAQ (reference sequence). There are 15 residues in the CDR3. CDR3 residues: CASSQDRQNDEKLFF. CDR3 DNA: TGCGCCAGCAGCCAAGATCGGCAGAACGATGAAAAACTGTTTTTT.

This chain joins TRBV5-4 and TRBJ1-3; 7 nucleotides align to TRBD1. The CDR3 has 18 amino acids. After removal of 4 bases from V and 4 bases from J, the junction contained 17 bases not matched to a gene. Germline assignment: CDR1 SGHNT and CDR2 YYREEE (reference sequence). For the CDR3, the DNA is TGTGCCAGCAGCCAAGAGGCCTTGCGACAGGGCAAAGGAAACACCATATATTTT. Translation gives CASSQEALRQGKGNTIYF.

In nucleotides, the CDR3 is TGTGCCAGCAGTCCCCCCGGGGGGGAACGCTATGGCTACACCTTC. Translated, it gives CASSPPGGERYGYTF. V is TRBV6-6 and J is TRBJ1-2; the D gene is possibly TRBD1 (5 bases). CDR1 is MNHNY and CDR2 is SVGAGI in the germline V gene (reference sequence). The ends were cut back, 5 bases at V and 4 bases at J, with 17 bases in the middle. CDR3 length: 15 residues.

This clone was picked up a small number of times. This chain links TRBV9 with TRBJ2-1; no clear D gene. The germline gives CDR1 SGDLS, CDR2 YYNGEE. V lost 2 bases and J 7 bases, leaving 13 bases between the germline ends. CDR3 length: 14 residues. The CDR3: CASSVQSGPNEQFF. As DNA, the CDR3 is TGTGCCAGCAGCGTCCAATCTGGGCCTAATGAGCAGTTCTTC. Full variable domain (outside the CDR3, taken from reference TRBV9 and TRBJ2-1): DSGVTQTPKHLITATGQRVTLRCSPRSGDLSVYWYQQSLDQGLQFLIQYYNGEERAKGNILERFSAQQFPDLHSELNLSSLELGDSALYFCASSVQSGPNEQFFGPGTRLTVL.

V usage is TRBV7-9 and J usage is TRBJ1-5, with D tentatively TRBD1 (5 bases). CDR1 SEHNR and CDR2 FQNEAQ come from the germline V gene (reference sequence). The V gene lost 4 bases and the J gene lost 0 bases, with 22 bases spanning the gap. The CDR3 runs to 19 residues. The CDR3 region has the DNA TGTGCCAGCAGCTACTATCGGACCACGGGGCCCAATAGCAATCAGCCCCAGCATTTT. Its translation: CASSYYRTTGPNSNQPQHF.

The V gene is TRBV15, the J gene TRBJ2-2; D not resolved. V gave up 3 bases and J gave up 5 bases, with 10 bases separating them. CDR3 length equals 14 residues. Germline lookup yields CDR1 LNHNV and CDR2 YYDKDF (reference sequence). The CDR3 DNA follows: TGTGCCACCAGCAGGGATGACGGAACCGGGGAGCTGTTTTTT. It specifies CATSRDDGTGELFF. Full variable domain (remainder filled in from reference TRBV15 and TRBJ2-2): DAMVIQNPRYQVTQFGKPVTLSCSQTLNHNVMYWYQQKSSQAPKLLFHYYDKDFNNEADTPDNFQSRRPNTSFCFLDIRSPGLGDTAMYLCATSRDDGTGELFFGEGSRLTVL.

The V call is TRBV4-3, the J call TRBJ2-2, with a possible D match to TRBD2 (6 bases). The ends were cut back, 1 base at V and 6 bases at J, with 12 bases in the middle. This CDR3 comprises 15 residues. The germline gives CDR1 LGHNA, CDR2 YSLEER. CDR3 amino acids: CASSQVGLPSGELFF. CDR3 nucleotides: TGCGCCAGCAGCCAAGTAGGACTACCGTCCGGGGAGCTGTTTTTT.

V usage is TRBV6-1 and J usage is TRBJ2-5; possible D gene TRBD1, 6 bases. CDR1 MNHNS and CDR2 SASEGT come from the germline V gene. There are 17 residues in the CDR3. Trimming left V 0 bases short and J 2 bases short, with 16 bases between. CDR3 in DNA: TGTGCCAGCAGTGAAGCGGTGGCAGGGGCCCTTCAAGAGACCCAGTACTTC. Amino acids: CASSEAVAGALQETQYF.